This T cell receptor beta chain originates from a study of shared clonotypes between healthy human individuals. Broader study findings: Naive CD4 clonotype sharing across a handful of donors was approximately 5%.

This clone was picked up one time. Its antigen is undetermined. The DNA input per sorted-subset replicate PCR was 200 ng, corresponding to roughly 30,000 T cell genomes. Clones were sequenced by immunoSEQ multiplex PCR, and TCRdb holds only the in-frame ones, with some missing. The table lists fewer than 2.5 million clones, approximately 93% of them singletons. The study separated CD4+ cells into CD45RA+ naive and CD45RA-negative memory subsets. Sample: naive CD4+ T cells from PBMCs. Subset of the sample: CD45RA+ positively selected. This receptor was taken from a man aged 18 to 30 in good health. Some clones in this sample may be carry-over from other donors' samples.

DNA of the CDR3: TGTGCCAGCAGCCCCCCGGTGAGGACTGGGGCCAACGTCCTGACTTTC. It is translated as CASSPPVRTGANVLTF. J is TRBJ2-6 and V is TRBV9; D not certain. The V gene's germline CDR1 is SGDLS and CDR2 YYNGEE. There are 16 residues in the CDR3. V shed 4 bases and J shed 2 bases, with 13 bases lying between them.